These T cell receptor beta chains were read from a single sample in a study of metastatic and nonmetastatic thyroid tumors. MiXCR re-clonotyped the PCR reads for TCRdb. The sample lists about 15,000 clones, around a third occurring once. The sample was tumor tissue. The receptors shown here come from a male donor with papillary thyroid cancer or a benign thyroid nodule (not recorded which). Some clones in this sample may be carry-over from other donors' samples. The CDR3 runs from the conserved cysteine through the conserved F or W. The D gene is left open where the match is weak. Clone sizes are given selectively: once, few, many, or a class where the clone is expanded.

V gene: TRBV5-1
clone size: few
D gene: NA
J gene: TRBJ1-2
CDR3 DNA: TGCGCCCGCAGCTTGGAGGTCATTACGAATGGCTACACCTTC
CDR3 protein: CARSLEVITNGYTF

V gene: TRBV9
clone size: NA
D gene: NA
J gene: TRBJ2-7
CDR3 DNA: TGTGCCAGCAGCGCTTGGACAGCTGTAATCTACGAGCAGTACTTC
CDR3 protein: CASSAWTAVIYEQYF

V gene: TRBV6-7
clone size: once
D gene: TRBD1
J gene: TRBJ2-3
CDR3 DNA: TGTGCCACCAGTGTCCGGACAGGGGTAGTAGGTTTTTCAGATACGCAGTATTTT
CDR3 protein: CATSVRTGVVGFSDTQYF

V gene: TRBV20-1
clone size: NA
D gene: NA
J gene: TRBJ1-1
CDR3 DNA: TGCAGCACTTCCGCGAAAGAAGCTTTCTTT
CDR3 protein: CSTSAKEAFF

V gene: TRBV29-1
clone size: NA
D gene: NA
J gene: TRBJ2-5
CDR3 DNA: TGCAGCGTTGATGGGGACAGTGGACCGGGGGGGACCCAGTACTTC
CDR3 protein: CSVDGDSGPGGTQYF

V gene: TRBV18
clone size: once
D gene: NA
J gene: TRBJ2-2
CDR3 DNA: TGTGCCAGCTCACCGACCGGGGAGCTGTTTTTT
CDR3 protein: CASSPTGELFF

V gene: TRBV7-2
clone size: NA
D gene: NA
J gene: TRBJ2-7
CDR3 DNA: TGTGCCAGCAGCTTCTACGTAAACAACGAGCAGTACTTC
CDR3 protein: CASSFYVNNEQYF

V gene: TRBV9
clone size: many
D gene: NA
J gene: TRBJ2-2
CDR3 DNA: TGTGCCAGCAGCGTATCCTCCCTTACGAACACCGGGGAGCTGTTTTTT
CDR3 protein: CASSVSSLTNTGELFF

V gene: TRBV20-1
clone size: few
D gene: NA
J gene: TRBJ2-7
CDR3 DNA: TGCAGTGCTAGAGATGGTCGGGTATACGAGCAGTACTTC
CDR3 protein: CSARDGRVYEQYF

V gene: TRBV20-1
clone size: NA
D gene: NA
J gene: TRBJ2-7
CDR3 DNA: TGCAGTGCCACACTGATGAGACTAGCTGGAGGGCAGGGGCTCGAGCAGTACTTC
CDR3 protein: CSATLMRLAGGQGLEQYF

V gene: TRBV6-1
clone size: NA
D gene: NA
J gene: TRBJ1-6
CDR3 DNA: TGTGCCAGCAGCAGGGACAAGAGCTCCTATAATTCACCCCTCCACTTT
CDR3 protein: CASSRDKSSYNSPLHF

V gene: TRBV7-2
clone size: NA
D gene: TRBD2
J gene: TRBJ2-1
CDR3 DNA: TGTGCCAGCAGCCTATTCGGTACTAGCGATGAGCAGTTCTTC
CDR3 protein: CASSLFGTSDEQFF

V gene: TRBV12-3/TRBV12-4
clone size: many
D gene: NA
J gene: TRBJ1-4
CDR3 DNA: TGTGCCAGTACAAGCTCGGGCGGCAATGAAAAACTGTTTTTT
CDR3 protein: CASTSSGGNEKLFF

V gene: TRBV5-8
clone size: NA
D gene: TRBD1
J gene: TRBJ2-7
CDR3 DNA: TGTGCCAGCAGCTATGGGACAGGGGCCTACGAGCAGTACTTC
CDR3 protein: CASSYGTGAYEQYF

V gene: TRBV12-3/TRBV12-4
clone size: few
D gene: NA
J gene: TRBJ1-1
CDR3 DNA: TGTGCCAGCAGCCCTAGGGGGGCGGTGAACACTGAAGCTTTCTTT
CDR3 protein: CASSPRGAVNTEAFF

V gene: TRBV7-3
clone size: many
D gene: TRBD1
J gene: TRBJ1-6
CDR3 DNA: TGTGCCAGCAGTCGGACAGGGAACTCACCCCTCCACTTT
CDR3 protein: CASSRTGNSPLHF

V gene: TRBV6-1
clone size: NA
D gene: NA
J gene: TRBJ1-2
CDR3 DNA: TGTGCAAGCAGTGAGCTCCTTTGGGGGGATGGCCACACCTTC
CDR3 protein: CASSELLWGDGHTF

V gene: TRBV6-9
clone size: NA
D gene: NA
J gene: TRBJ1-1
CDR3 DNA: TGTGCCAGCAGTTGGGGCCAGGGGAAAGCTTTCTTT
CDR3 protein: CASSWGQGKAFF

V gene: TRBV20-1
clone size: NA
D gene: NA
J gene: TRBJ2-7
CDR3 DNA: TGCAGTGCTAGCCCTGACAGATCCTACGAGCAGTACTTC
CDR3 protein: CSASPDRSYEQYF

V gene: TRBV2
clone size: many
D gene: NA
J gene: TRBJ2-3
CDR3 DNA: TGTGCCAGCAGAAGAGCTAGCGTCCGCACAGATACGCAGTATTTT
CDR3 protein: CASRRASVRTDTQYF

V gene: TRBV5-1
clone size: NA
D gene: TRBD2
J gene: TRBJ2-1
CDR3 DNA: TGCGCCAGCAGCAAAGAAGGGACTAGCGGGGGGTTGAATGAGCAGTTCTTC
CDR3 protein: CASSKEGTSGGLNEQFF

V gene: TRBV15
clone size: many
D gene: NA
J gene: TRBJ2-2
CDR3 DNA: TGTGCCACCACGGACGACCTCACCGGGGAGCTGTTTTTT
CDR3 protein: CATTDDLTGELFF

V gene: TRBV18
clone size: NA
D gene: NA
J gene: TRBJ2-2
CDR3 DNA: TGTGCCAGCTCGCTATTTTACATGACAGTCTCGAACACCGGGGAGCTGATTTTT
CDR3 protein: CASSLFYMTVSNTGELIF

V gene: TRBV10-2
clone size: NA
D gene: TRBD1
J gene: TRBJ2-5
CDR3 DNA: TGCGCCACCACATTACCGGGACAGGGAGGGACCCAGTACTTC
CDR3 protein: CATTLPGQGGTQYF

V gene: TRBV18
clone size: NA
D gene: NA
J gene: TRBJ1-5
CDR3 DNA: TGTGCCAGCTCAACGGACGGCGATCTGTATAGCAATCAGCCCCAGCATTTT
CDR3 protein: CASSTDGDLYSNQPQHF

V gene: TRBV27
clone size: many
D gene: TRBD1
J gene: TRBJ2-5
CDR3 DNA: TGTGCCAGCAGTTTACGAGTACAGGGGATCCGCGAGACCCAGTACTTC
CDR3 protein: CASSLRVQGIRETQYF

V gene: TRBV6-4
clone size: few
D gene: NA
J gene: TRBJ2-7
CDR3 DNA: TGTGCCAGCAGTCGGCGCTCGGACACCTCCTACGAGCAGTACTTC
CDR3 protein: CASSRRSDTSYEQYF

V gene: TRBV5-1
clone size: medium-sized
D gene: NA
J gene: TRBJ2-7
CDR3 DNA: TGCGCCAGCAGCACAGGGGAGGGGGGCTACGAGCAGTACTTC
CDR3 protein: CASSTGEGGYEQYF

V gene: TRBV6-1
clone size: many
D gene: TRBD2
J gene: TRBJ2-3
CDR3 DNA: TGTGCCAGCAGTCGGACTAGCGGGGACACAGATACGCAGTATTTT
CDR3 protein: CASSRTSGDTDTQYF

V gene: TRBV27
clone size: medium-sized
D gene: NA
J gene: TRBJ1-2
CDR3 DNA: TGTGCCAGCAGTGAAACCGGGACGGTGGAGGGAGTCTATGGCTACACCTTC
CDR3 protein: CASSETGTVEGVYGYTF

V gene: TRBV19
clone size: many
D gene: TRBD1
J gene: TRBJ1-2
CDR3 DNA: TGTGCCAGTAGTATAAGGACAGGGATGCGGACGGCCTATGGCTACACCTTC
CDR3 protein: CASSIRTGMRTAYGYTF

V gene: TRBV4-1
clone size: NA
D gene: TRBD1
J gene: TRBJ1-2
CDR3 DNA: TGCGCCAGGAGCCATGAACCCCCCAGGGGGACTGCCTACACCTTC
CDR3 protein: CARSHEPPRGTAYTF

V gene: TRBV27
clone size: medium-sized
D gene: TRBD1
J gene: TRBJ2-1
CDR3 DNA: TGTGCCAGCAGTTTATCGAGGGACAGCCAGGGGCAGTTCTTC
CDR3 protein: CASSLSRDSQGQFF

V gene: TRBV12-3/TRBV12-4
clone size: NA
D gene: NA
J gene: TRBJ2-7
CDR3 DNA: TGTGCCAGCAGTGTAATGGACAGTTCCGAGCAGTACTTC
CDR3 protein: CASSVMDSSEQYF

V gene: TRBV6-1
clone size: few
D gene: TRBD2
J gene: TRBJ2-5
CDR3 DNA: TGTGCCAGAAGTCAACTAGCGGGGGTTTTTTCTGAGAACCAGTACTTC
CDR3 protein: CARSQLAGVFSENQYF

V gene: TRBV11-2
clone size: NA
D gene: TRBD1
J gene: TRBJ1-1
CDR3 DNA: TGTGCCAGCAGCTCTTTTACAGGGGGCACTGAAGCTTTCTTT
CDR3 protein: CASSSFTGGTEAFF

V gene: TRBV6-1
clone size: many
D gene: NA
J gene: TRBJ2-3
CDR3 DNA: TGTGCCAGCAGTGGTAGGGGCGGTAGCACAGATACGCAGTATTTT
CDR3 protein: CASSGRGGSTDTQYF

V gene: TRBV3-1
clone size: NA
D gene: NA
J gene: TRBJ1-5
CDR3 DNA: TGTGCCAGCAGCACTCATGCGGGCAGGGGTCAGCCCCAGCAGTTT
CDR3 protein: CASSTHAGRGQPQQF

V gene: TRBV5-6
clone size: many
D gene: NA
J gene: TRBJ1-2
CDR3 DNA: TGTGCCAGCAGCTTGTCAGGGTTGGGGTATGGCTACACCTTC
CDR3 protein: CASSLSGLGYGYTF

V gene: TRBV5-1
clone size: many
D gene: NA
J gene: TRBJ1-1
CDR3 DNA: TGCGCCAGCAGCTTGGGAATCGGAACAGGGTTCACTGAAGCTTTCTTT
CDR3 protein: CASSLGIGTGFTEAFF

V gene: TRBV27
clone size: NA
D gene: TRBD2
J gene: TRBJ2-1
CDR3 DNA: TGTGCCAGCAAGACCTCCGGGACTAGCGGGTACAATGAGCAGTTCTTC
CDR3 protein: CASKTSGTSGYNEQFF

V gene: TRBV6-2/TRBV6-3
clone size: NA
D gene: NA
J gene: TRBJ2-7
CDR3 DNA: TGTGCCAGCAGTTATTCGATACTGACTACTAACGAGCAGTACTTC
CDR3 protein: CASSYSILTTNEQYF

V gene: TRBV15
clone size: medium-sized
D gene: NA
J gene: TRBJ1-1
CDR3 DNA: TGTGCCACCAGCAGAACAGGGAACACTGAAGCTTTCTTT
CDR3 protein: CATSRTGNTEAFF

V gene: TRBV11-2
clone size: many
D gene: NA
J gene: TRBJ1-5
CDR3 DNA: TGTGCCAGCAGCCCCGGACCCCAGCCCCAGCATTTT
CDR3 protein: CASSPGPQPQHF